This TCR beta chain was sequenced in a study of blood T cell repertoires in COVID-19. Overall study: Some COVID-19 samples were acute and others convalescent; all came from the United States, Italy and Spain. PBMCs, B-cell-depleted T cells, or T cells provided the cDNA or gDNA that made up the material.

The CDR3 spans 12 residues. J lost 15 bases, V lost 2 bases, and 7 bases had no gene match. CDR1 is MNHNS, CDR2 SASEGT, per germline. In the authors' methods: Estimated nucleated cell counts came from reference gene primer amplification. Assay: immunoSEQ multiplex PCR; the TCRdb copy retains only in-frame clones and omits some. V and J calls and clone size are given by that table; D and trimming were obtained from the DNA. The table lists 88,000 or so clones, 85% of them singletons. This receptor was taken from a man between 60 and 75 years old with acute or convalescent COVID-19. Material: peripheral blood. The gene calls are TRBV6-1 and TRBJ2-1; 7 bases are shared with TRBD2. CDR3 residues: CASSELGLPGFF. CDR3 nucleotides: TGTGCCAGCAGTGAATTGGGACTACCGGGGTTCTTC.